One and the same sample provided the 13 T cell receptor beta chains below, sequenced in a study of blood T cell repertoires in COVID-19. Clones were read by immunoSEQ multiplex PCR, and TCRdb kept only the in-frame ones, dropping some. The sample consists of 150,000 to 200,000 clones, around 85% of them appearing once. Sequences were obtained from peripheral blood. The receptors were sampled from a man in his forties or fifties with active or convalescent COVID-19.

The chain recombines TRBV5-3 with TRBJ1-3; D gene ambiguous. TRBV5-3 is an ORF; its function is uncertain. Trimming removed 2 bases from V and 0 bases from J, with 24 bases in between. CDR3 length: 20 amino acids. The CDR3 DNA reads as TGTGCCAGAAGCTTCTCTGGGATCGACGGGATTCAGCTCTCTGGAAACACCATATATTTT. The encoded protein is CARSFSGIDGIQLSGNTIYF.

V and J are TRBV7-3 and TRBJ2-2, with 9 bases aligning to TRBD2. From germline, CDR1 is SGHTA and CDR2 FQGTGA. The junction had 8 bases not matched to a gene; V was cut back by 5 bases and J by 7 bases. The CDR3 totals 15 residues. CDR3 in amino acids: CASSPDPAGGGELFF. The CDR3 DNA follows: TGTGCCAGCAGCCCCGATCCAGCGGGAGGCGGGGAGCTGTTTTTT.

The CDR3 here is CASSVGQGAYEKLFF. The DNA of the CDR3 is TGTGCCAGCAGCGTAGGACAGGGGGCTTATGAAAAACTGTTTTTT. The rearrangement links TRBV9 to TRBJ1-4; 10 bases are shared with TRBD1. CDR1 SGDLS and CDR2 YYNGEE come from the germline V gene. The CDR3 consists of 15 residues. V lost 0 bases and J lost 6; bases outside the gene matches: 2. Combining the CDR3 with reference TRBV9 and TRBJ1-4 gives the whole variable domain DSGVTQTPKHLITATGQRVTLRCSPRSGDLSVYWYQQSLDQGLQFLIQYYNGEERAKGNILERFSAQQFPDLHSELNLSSLELGDSALYFCASSVGQGAYEKLFFGSGTQLSVL.

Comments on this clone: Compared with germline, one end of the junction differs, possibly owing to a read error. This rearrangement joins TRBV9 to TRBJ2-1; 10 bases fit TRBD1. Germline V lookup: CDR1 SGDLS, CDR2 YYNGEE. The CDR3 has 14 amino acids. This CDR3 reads CANSRQGAHNEQFF. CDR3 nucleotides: TGTGCCAACAGCCGACAGGGGGCACACAATGAGCAGTTCTTC.

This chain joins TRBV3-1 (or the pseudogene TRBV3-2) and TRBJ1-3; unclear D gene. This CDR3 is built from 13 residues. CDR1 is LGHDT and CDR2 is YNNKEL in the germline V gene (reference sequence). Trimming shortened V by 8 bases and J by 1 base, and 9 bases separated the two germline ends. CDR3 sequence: CASRKRSGNTIYF. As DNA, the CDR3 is TGTGCCAGCCGTAAGAGGTCTGGAAACACCATATATTTT.

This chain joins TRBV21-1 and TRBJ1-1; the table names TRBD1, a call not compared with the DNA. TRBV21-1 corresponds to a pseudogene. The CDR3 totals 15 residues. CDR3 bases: TGTGCCAGCAGCAAAGTCGGCGACATGAACACTGAAGCTTTCTTT. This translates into CASSKVGDMNTEAFF.

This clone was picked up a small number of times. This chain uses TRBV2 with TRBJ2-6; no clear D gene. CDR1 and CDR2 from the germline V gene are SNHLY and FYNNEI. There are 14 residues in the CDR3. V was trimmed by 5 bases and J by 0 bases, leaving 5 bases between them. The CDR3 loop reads CASSPSSGANVLTF. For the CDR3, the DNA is TGTGCCAGCAGTCCCTCCTCTGGGGCCAACGTCCTGACTTTC.

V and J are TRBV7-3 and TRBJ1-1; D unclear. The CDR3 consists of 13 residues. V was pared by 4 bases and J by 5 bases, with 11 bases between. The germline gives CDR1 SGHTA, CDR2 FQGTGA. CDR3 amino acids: CASSYQTGTEAFF. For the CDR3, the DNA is TGTGCCAGCAGCTATCAAACGGGGACTGAAGCTTTCTTT.

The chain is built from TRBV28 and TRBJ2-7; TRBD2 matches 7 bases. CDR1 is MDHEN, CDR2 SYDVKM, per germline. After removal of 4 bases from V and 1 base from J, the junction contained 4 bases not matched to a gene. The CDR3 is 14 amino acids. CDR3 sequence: CASSSLAESYEQYF. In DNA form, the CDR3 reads TGTGCCAGCAGTTCTCTAGCGGAGTCCTACGAGCAGTACTTC.

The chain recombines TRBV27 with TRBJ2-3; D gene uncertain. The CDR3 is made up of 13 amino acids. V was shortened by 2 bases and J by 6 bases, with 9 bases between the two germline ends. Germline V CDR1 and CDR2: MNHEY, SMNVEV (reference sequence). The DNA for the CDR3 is TGTGCCAGCAGTTTAAATTACGGGGATACGCAGTATTTT. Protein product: CASSLNYGDTQYF.

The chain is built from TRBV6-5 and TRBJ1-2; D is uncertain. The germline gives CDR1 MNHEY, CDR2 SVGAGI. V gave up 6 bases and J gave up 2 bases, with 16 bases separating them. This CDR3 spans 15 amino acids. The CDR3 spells CASSQEGRGNYGYTF. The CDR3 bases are TGTGCCAGCAGCCAAGAGGGTAGAGGGAACTATGGCTACACCTTC.

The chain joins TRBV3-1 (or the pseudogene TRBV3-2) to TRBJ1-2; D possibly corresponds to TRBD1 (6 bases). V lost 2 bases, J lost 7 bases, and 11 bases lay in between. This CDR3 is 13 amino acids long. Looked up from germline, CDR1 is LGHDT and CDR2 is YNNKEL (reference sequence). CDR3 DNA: TGTGCCAGCAGCCAACAACAGGGAAGTGGCTACACCTTC. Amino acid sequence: CASSQQQGSGYTF.

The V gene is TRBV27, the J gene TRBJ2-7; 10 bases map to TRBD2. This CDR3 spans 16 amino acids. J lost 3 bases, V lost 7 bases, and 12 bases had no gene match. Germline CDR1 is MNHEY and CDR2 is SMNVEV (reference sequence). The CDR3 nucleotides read TGTGCCAGCAAAGGGCTAGCGGGAGAATTGGGCTACGAGCAGTACTTC. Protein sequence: CASKGLAGELGYEQYF.